This is a list of T cell receptor beta chains from one sample in a study of blood T cell repertoires in COVID-19. The table came from immunoSEQ multiplex PCR; TCRdb's copy has only in-frame clones and leaves some out. The table has some 80,000 clones, 65% to 90% seen once; the top ten hold roughly a sixth. Specimen: peripheral blood. The receptors stem from a human donor in a cohort sampled during active COVID-19. The conserved cysteine and the conserved F or W are not part of the CDR3 here. Clone size is stated in some rows and not others, as once, few, many or a class when expanded.

-	TRBJ2-1	TRBV15	ATSRLSGGAYNEQF
-	TRBJ1-2	TRBV12-3/TRBV12-4	ASSLPQSGHT
-	TRBJ2-1	TRBV7-2	ASSLAPGVHNEQF
-	TRBJ1-1	TRBV7-9	ASSLGGSTTEAF
few	TRBJ2-3	TRBV11-3	ASSLTGEADTQY
-	TRBJ2-3	TRBV18	ASSPNWTSGRHTQY
few	TRBJ1-2	TRBV14	ASSQDTGGPRGYT
-	TRBJ1-6	TRBV4-3	ASSQEVGQGQSPLH
-	TRBJ2-2	TRBV5-5	ASSIFSGRGTGELF
-	TRBJ2-5	TRBV4-3	ASSRSGGETQY
-	TRBJ1-1	TRBV6-2/TRBV6-3	ASSSLKNTEAF
-	TRBJ1-3	TRBV19	ASSIRETDTIY
-	TRBJ2-7	TRBV5-1	ASSLEFSGSSPSYEQY
-	TRBJ1-2	TRBV3-1/TRBV3-2	ASSQDFDREPRYT
-	TRBJ2-3	TRBV7-6	APRTSGRSTDTQY
-	TRBJ2-2	TRBV5-1	ASSLHEPSTGELF
-	TRBJ2-2	TRBV28	ASTSGTRAGELF
-	TRBJ2-2	TRBV7-3	ASSFDRVRDTGELF
once	TRBJ2-7	TRBV11-3	ASSQRGAGGGRSYEQY
once	TRBJ2-7	TRBV4-3	ASSQLYRGGHEQY
few	TRBJ1-3	TRBV7-9	ASSPTVGNTIY
-	TRBJ2-7	TRBV6-5	ASRLGTSRYEQY
-	TRBJ2-2	TRBV3-1/TRBV3-2	ASRATGGATGELF
-	TRBJ2-1	TRBV6-2/TRBV6-3	ASSRMEWNEQF
-	TRBJ2-7	TRBV5-1	ASSLSSSYEQY
-	TRBJ1-1	TRBV5-4	ASSSQGVDTEAF
-	TRBJ1-2	TRBV9	ASSRSTGTGGNYGYT
-	TRBJ2-5	TRBV5-1	ASSLGSSGSQY
-	TRBJ1-2	TRBV7-2	ASTLNRANYGYT
-	TRBJ1-1	TRBV6-5	ASSYQGNMNTEAF
-	TRBJ2-7	TRBV4-2	ASSQDIKRGYEQY
-	TRBJ1-6	TRBV27	ASSSGTGNSPLH
once	TRBJ2-7	TRBV3-1/TRBV3-2	ASSQQGTPYEQY
-	TRBJ2-3	TRBV19	ASSTGNRGNTQY
-	TRBJ2-1	TRBV5-1	ASRLDRSYNEQF
few	TRBJ1-5	TRBV6-1	ASSEVGVDQPQH
few	TRBJ2-7	TRBV5-1	ASSKTSGTYEQY
-	TRBJ1-4	TRBV10-2	ASTMDREGDEKLF
-	TRBJ2-7	TRBV6-4	ASSEAPAYEQY
-	TRBJ1-1	TRBV10-1	ASREGTDSMNTEAF
-	TRBJ2-7	TRBV7-2	ASSYRAGQGSSYEQY
few	TRBJ2-3	TRBV30	AWILGTSGTDTQY
-	TRBJ2-7	TRBV15	ATSRDPDSTYEQY
-	TRBJ2-6	TRBV19	ASSAYRGTGANVLT
-	TRBJ1-4	TRBV20-1	SASSYEKLF
-	TRBJ2-1	TRBV5-1	ASSSLLASGPGNEQF
-	TRBJ2-5	TRBV28	ASSPLAGGQETQY
-	TRBJ1-5	TRBV30	AWNHRQGAQPQH
-	TRBJ1-2	TRBV7-2	ASSLAGQGAIRGYT
-	TRBJ1-6	TRBV14	ASPAGQRTRRNNSPLH
-	TRBJ2-7	TRBV5-1	ASSSLVTSGTGEAYEQY
-	TRBJ2-2	TRBV2	ASSVTGAWTGELF
-	TRBJ1-1	TRBV9	ASSVDPTGTEAF
-	TRBJ1-5	TRBV19	ASSTVLGPQH
-	TRBJ2-1	TRBV5-4	ASSLAGTSGYNEQF
-	TRBJ2-6	TRBV7-6	ASSQNDGGSSGANVLT